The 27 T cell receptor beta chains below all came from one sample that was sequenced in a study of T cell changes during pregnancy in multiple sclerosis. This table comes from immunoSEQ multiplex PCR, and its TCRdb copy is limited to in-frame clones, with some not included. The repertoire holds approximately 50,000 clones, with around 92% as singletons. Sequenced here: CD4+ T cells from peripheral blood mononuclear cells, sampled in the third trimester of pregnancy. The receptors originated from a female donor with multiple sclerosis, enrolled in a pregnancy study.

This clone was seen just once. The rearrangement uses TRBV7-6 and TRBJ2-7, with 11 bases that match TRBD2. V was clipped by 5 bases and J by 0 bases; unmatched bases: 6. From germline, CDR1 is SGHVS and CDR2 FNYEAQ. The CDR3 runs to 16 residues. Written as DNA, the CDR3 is TGTGCCAGCAGCCGATCCGGGACTAGCGGCTCCTACGAGCAGTACTTC. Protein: CASSRSGTSGSYEQYF.

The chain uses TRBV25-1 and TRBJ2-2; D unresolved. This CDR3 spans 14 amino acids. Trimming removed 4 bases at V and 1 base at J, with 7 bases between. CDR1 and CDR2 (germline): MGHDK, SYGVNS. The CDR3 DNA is TGTGCCAGCAGTGGCCAGCGGAACACCGGGGAGCTGTTTTTT. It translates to CASSGQRNTGELFF.

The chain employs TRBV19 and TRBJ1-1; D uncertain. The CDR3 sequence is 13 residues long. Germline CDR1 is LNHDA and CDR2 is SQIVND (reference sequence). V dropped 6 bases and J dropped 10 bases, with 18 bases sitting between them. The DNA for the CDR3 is TGTGCCAGTAGCCCCCTCGGGGTAAGGGCAGCTTTCTTT. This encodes CASSPLGVRAAFF.

The CDR3 DNA is TGTGCCAGCAGCTTGACAGTGAACACCGGGGAGCTGTTTTTT. Protein sequence: CASSLTVNTGELFF. V and J are TRBV5-4 and TRBJ2-2; D gene uncertain. The CDR3 loop spans 14 amino acids. Between the trimmed V and J ends, which lost 1 base and 1 base, there was a span of 5 bases. Germline assignment: CDR1 SGHNT and CDR2 YYREEE (reference sequence).

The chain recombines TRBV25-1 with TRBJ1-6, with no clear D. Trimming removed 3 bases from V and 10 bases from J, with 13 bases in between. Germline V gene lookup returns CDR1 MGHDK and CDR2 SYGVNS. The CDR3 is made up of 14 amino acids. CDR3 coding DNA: TGTGCCAGCAGTGATTACGGAGGAGGCTCACCCCTCCACTTT. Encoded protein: CASSDYGGGSPLHF.

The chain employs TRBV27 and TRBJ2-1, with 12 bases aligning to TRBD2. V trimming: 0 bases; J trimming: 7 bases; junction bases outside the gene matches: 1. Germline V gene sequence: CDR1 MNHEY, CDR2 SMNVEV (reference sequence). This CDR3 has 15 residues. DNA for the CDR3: TGTGCCAGCAGTTTATCGACTAGCGGGAGAAATGAGCAGTTCTTC. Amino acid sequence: CASSLSTSGRNEQFF.

The CDR3 region has the DNA TGTGCCAGCAGCTTAGTGAAGAGGGTCTCTGGGGCCAACGTCCTGACTTTC. It codes for CASSLVKRVSGANVLTF. The chain has TRBV11-2 and TRBJ2-6, with D perhaps TRBD2 (5 bases). The V gene lost 1 base and the J gene lost 0 bases, with 10 bases spanning the gap. This CDR3 region has 17 residues. Per the germline V gene, CDR1 is SGHAT and CDR2 is FQNNGV.

CDR3 in DNA: TGTGCCAGCACGTCTTCCCCATCAGGGGGCAGTTACGAGCAGTACTTC. It translates to CASTSSPSGGSYEQYF. The chain is built from TRBV5-8 and TRBJ2-7; 8 nucleotides line up with TRBD1. Trimming at V came to 6 bases and at J to 4 bases, leaving 15 bases not matched to a gene. Germline V lookup: CDR1 SGHTS, CDR2 YDEGEE. CDR3 length equals 16 residues.

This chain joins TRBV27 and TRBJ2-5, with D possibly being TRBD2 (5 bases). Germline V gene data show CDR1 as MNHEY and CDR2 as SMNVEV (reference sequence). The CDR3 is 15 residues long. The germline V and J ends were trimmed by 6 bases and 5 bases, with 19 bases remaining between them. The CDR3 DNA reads TGTGCCAGCAGCTCGATTGTGGAGGCGAGGGAGACCCAGTACTTC. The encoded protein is CASSSIVEARETQYF.

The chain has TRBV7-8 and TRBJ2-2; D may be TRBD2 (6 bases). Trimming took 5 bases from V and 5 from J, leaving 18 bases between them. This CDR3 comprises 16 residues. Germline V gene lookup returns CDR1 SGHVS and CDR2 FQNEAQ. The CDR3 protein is CASSILGGGRTGELFF. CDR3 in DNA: TGTGCCAGCAGCATCCTCGGGGGTGGACGGACCGGGGAGCTGTTTTTT.

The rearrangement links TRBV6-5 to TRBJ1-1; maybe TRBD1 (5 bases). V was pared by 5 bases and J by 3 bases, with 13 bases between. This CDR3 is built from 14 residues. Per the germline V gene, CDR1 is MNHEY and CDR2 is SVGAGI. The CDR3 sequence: CASSRRGFDTEAFF. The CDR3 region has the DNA TGTGCCAGCAGTCGGAGGGGTTTCGACACTGAAGCTTTCTTT.

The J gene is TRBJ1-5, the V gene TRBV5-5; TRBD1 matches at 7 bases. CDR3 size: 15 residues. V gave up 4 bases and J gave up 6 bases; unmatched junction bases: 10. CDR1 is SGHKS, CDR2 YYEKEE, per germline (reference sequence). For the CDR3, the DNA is TGTGCCAGCAGCATAGAGGGACAGCGAGGTCAGCCCCAGCATTTT. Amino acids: CASSIEGQRGQPQHF.

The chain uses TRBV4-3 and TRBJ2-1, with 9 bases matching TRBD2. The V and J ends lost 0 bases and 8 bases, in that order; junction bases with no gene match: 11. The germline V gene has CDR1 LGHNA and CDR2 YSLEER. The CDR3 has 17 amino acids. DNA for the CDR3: TGCGCCAGCAGCCAAGATCCTCGGGCTAGCGGGAAAGATGAGCAGTTCTTC. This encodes CASSQDPRASGKDEQFF.

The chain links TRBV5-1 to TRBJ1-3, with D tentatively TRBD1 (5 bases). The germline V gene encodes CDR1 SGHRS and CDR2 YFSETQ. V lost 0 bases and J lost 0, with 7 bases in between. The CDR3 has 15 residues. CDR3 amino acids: CASSLGGGSGNTIYF. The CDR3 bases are TGCGCCAGCAGCTTGGGGGGGGGCTCTGGAAACACCATATATTTT.

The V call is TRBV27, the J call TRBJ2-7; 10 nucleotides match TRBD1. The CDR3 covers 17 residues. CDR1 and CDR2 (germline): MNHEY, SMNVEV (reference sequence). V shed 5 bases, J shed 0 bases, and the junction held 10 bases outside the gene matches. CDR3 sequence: CASSLKMTGGPSYEQYF. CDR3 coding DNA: TGTGCCAGCAGTCTCAAAATGACAGGGGGCCCCTCCTACGAGCAGTACTTC.

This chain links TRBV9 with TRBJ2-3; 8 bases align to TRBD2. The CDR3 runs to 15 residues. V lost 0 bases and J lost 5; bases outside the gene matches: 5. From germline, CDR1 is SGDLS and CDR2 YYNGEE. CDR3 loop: CASSVGAGGGDTQYF. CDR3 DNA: TGTGCCAGCAGCGTAGGTGCCGGGGGGGGAGATACGCAGTATTTT.

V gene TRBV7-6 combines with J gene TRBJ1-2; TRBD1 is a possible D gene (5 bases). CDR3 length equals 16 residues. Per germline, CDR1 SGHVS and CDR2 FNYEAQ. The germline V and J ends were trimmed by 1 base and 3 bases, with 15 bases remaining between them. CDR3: CASSLGPQVVDYGYTF. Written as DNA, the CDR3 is TGTGCCAGCAGCTTAGGTCCACAGGTGGTCGACTATGGCTACACCTTC. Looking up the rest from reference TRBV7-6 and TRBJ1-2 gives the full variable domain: GAGVSQSPRYKVTKRGQDVALRCDPISGHVSLYWYRQALGQGPEFLTYFNYEAQQDKSGLPNDRFSAERPEGSISTLTIQRTEQRDSAMYRCASSLGPQVVDYGYTFGSGTRLTVV.

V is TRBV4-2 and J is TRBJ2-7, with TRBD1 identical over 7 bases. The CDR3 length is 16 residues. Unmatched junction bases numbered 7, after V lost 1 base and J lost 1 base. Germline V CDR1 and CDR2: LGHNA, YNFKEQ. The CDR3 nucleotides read TGTGCCAGCAGCCAAGTTGGGTCGACAGGGTCCTACGAGCAGTACTTC. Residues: CASSQVGSTGSYEQYF.

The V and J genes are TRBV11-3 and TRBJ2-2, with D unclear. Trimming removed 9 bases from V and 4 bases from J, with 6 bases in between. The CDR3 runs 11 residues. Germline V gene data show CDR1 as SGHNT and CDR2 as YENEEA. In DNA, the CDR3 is TGTGCCAGTGCGAGCACCGGGGAGCTGTTTTTT. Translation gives CASASTGELFF. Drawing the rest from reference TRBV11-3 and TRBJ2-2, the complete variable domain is EAGVVQSPRYKIIEKKQPVAFWCNPISGHNTLYWYLQNLGQGPELLIRYENEEAVDDSQLPKDRFSAERLKGVDSTLKIQPAELGDSAVYLCASASTGELFFGEGSRLTVL.

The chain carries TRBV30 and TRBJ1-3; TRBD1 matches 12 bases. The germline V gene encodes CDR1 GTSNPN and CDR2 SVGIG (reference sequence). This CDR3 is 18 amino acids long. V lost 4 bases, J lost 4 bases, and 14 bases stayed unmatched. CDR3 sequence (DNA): TGTGCCTGGAACCATCGCCCGGGACAGGGGGCTGCAGGAAACACCATATATTTT. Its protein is CAWNHRPGQGAAGNTIYF.

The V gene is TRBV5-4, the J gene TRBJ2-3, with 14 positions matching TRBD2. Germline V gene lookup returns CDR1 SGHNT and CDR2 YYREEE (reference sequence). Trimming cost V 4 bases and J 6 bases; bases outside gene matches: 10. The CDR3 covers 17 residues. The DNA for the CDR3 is TGTGCCAGCAGCGTGCGACTAGCGGGAGGGCCACGTGATACGCAGTATTTT. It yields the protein CASSVRLAGGPRDTQYF.

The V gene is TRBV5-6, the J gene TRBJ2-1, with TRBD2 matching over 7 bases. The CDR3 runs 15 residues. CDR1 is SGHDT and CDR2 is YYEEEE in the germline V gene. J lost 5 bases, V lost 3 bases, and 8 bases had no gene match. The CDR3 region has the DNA TGTGCCAGCAGCTCCACGGGACTAAAACACAATGAGCAGTTCTTC. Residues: CASSSTGLKHNEQFF. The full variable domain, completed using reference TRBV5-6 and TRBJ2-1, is DAGVTQSPTHLIKTRGQQVTLRCSPKSGHDTVSWYQQALGQGPQFIFQYYEEEERQRGNFPDRFSGHQFPNYSSELNVNALLLGDSALYLCASSSTGLKHNEQFFGPGTRLTVL.

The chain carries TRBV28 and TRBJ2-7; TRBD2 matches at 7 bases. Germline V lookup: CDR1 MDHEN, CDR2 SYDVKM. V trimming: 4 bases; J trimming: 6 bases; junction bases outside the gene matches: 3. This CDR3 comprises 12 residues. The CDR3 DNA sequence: TGTGCCAGCAGTTCCCGCGGGGGCGAGCAGTACTTC. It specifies CASSSRGGEQYF. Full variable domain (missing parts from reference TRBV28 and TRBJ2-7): DVKVTQSSRYLVKRTGEKVFLECVQDMDHENMFWYRQDPGLGLRLIYFSYDVKMKEKGDIPEGYSVSREKKERFSLILESASTNQTSMYLCASSSRGGEQYFGPGTRLTVT.

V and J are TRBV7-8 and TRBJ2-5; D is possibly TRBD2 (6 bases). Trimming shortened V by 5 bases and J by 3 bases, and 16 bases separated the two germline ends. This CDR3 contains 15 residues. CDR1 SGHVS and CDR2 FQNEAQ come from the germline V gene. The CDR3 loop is CASSHGSSVEETQYF. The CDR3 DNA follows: TGTGCCAGCAGCCACGGGAGCAGCGTAGAAGAGACCCAGTACTTC.

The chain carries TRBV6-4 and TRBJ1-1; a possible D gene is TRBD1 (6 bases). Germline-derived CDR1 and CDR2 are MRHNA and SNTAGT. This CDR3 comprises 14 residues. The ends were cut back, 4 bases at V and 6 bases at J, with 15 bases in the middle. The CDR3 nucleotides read TGTGCCAGCAGTGTCGGGACAAGAGGTGCTGAAGCTTTCTTT. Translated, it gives CASSVGTRGAEAFF.

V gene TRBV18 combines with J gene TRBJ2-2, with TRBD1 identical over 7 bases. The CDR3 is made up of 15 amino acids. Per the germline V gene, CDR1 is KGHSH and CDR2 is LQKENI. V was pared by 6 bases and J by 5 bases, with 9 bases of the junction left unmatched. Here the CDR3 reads CASSRTGAPTGELFF. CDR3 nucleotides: TGTGCCAGCTCTCGTACAGGGGCTCCTACCGGGGAGCTGTTTTTT.

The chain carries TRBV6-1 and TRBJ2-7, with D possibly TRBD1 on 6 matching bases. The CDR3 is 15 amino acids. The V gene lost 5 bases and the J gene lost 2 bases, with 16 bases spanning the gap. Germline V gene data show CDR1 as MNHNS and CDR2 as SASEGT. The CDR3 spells CASSPSQGPPYEQYF. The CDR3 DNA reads TGTGCCAGCAGTCCTTCGCAGGGGCCGCCCTACGAGCAGTACTTC.